The clone carrying this T cell receptor (beta chain) was found once. These data originate in a study of blood T cell repertoires in COVID-19. Study at large: PBMCs, B-cell-depleted T cells, or T cells were the source of the cDNA or gDNA that made up the material.

The CDR3 contains 13 residues. From germline, CDR1 is LGHDT and CDR2 YNNKEL (reference sequence). V lost 4 bases, J lost 4 bases, and 11 bases lay in between. Original handling: It was from reference gene primer amplification that nucleated cell counts were estimated. Using immunoSEQ multiplex PCR, the repertoire was profiled, and TCRdb retains in-frame clones only, with some absent. From that table come the V and J calls and clone size; the DNA was used to work out D and trimming. Of about 140,000 clones in the sample, 70% to 80% were seen once. This chain uses TRBV3-1 (or the pseudogene TRBV3-2) with TRBJ2-7; no definite D call. What was sequenced was peripheral blood. The sequence came from a man in his fifties or sixties with acute or convalescent COVID-19. In DNA, the CDR3 is TGTGCCAGCAGCCGCTCGGGTGAATACGAGCAGTACGTC. This codes for CASSRSGEYEQYV.